Detailed here is one TCR beta chain. Germline CDR1 LNHDA, CDR2 SQIVND (reference sequence). The CDR3 sequence is 16 residues long. The V gene end was trimmed by 0 bases and the J gene end by 2 bases; junction bases not matched to a gene: 2. TCRdb keeps only in-frame clones here, not all; method: immunoSEQ multiplex PCR. The sample shows 150,000 to 200,000 clones, more than 80% of them seen only once. The data were obtained in a study of blood T cell repertoires in COVID-19. The TCR originated in a man aged 45-65 years who had recovered from COVID-19. Material for sequencing was PBMCs or T cells enriched from blood (not recorded which). The chain recombines TRBV19 with TRBJ2-3, with 10 bases identical to TRBD2. The CDR3 protein is CASSIDLAGVTDTQYF. In DNA form, the CDR3 reads TGTGCCAGTAGTATAGATCTAGCGGGGGTCACAGATACGCAGTATTTT.